Reported below is one T cell receptor (beta chain). These data belong to a study of T cell changes during pregnancy in multiple sclerosis. Only in-frame clones appear in the TCRdb table, and some are missing; sequencing was by immunoSEQ multiplex PCR. In the table there are tens of thousands of clones, about 93% of which are singletons. Trimming cost V 3 bases and J 8 bases; bases outside gene matches: 9. CDR3 length equals 15 residues. Germline V gene data show CDR1 as MNHEY and CDR2 as SVGAGI. The sequence was obtained from a female donor with multiple sclerosis, enrolled in a pregnancy study. The chain has TRBV6-5 and TRBJ2-1; 8 bases are shared with TRBD2. Sequencing was performed on CD4+ T cells from peripheral blood mononuclear cells, taken in the second trimester of pregnancy. CDR3 sequence (DNA): TGTGCCAGCAGTTATCGGAGCGGGAGACTCTATGAGCAGTTCTTC. It encodes CASSYRSGRLYEQFF.